The 27 T cell receptor beta chains below all came from one sample that was sequenced in a study of cytomegalovirus exposure and HLA in healthy donors. With 60 Vbeta and 13 Jbeta primers, the PCR was carried out. Produced via immunoSEQ multiplex PCR; TCRdb's table is partial and in-frame only. The sample gives 200,000 to 250,000 clones, about two thirds of which show up once; less than 3% is in the top ten. The material sequenced was PBMCs. All receptors come from a man aged 40-49 years in good health and CMV-seropositive.

The J gene is TRBJ2-5, the V gene TRBV5-6, with 10 bases that match TRBD2. Trimming removed 2 bases from V and 10 bases from J; junction bases left unmatched: 2. Germline V gene sequence: CDR1 SGHDT, CDR2 YYEEEE. This CDR3 contains 12 residues. CDR3 residues: CASSLGTSDQYF. The CDR3 DNA follows: TGTGCCAGCAGCTTAGGGACTAGCGACCAGTACTTC. Complete variable domain (other parts from reference TRBV5-6 and TRBJ2-5): DAGVTQSPTHLIKTRGQQVTLRCSPKSGHDTVSWYQQALGQGPQFIFQYYEEEERQRGNFPDRFSGHQFPNYSSELNVNALLLGDSALYLCASSLGTSDQYFGPGTRLLVL.

This chain uses TRBV18 with TRBJ1-4; a possible D gene is TRBD1 (5 bases). CDR1 and CDR2 (germline): KGHSH, LQKENI. The CDR3 sequence is 14 residues long. Between the trimmed V and J ends, which lost 3 bases and 8 bases, there was a span of 13 bases. CDR3 sequence: CASSPQGQGEKLFF. DNA of the CDR3: TGTGCCAGCTCACCCCAGGGTCAGGGAGAAAAACTGTTTTTT.

This sequence joins TRBV4-3 and TRBJ2-3, with 7 bases fitting TRBD2. Trimming removed 1 base from V and 6 bases from J; junction bases left unmatched: 13. The CDR3 loop spans 17 amino acids. Germline assignment: CDR1 LGHNA and CDR2 YSLEER. Here the CDR3 reads CASSQGGGSHGGDTQYF. The DNA of the CDR3 is TGCGCCAGCAGCCAAGGGGGGGGTTCTCACGGGGGGGATACGCAGTATTTT.

J is TRBJ1-1 and V is TRBV21-1. TRBV21-1 constitutes a pseudogene. The CDR3 contains 12 residues. CDR3 protein: CASRVARAEAFF. In nucleotides, the CDR3 is TGTGCCAGCAGGGTGGCACGGGCTGAAGCTTTCTTT.

The chain joins TRBV10-3 to TRBJ1-1; 8 nucleotides line up with TRBD1. The CDR3 is 13 residues long. From germline, CDR1 is ENHRY and CDR2 SYGVKD. Trimming removed 4 bases from V and 7 bases from J; junction bases left unmatched: 5. The CDR3 protein is CAISAGGGDEAFF. In DNA, the CDR3 is TGTGCCATCAGTGCAGGGGGCGGCGATGAAGCTTTCTTT.

The chain employs TRBV11-2 and TRBJ2-3, with 8 bases that match TRBD2. V trimming: 3 bases; J trimming: 1 base; junction bases outside the gene matches: 6. The CDR3 loop spans 16 amino acids. CDR1 is SGHAT, CDR2 FQNNGV, per germline. The CDR3 DNA follows: TGTGCCAGCAGCTTGGGACTAGGGGTCCGCACAGATACGCAGTATTTT. It codes for CASSLGLGVRTDTQYF.

V gene TRBV7-3 combines with J gene TRBJ2-2; TRBD1 aligns across 11 bases. V lost 2 bases, J lost 4 bases, and 6 bases stayed unmatched. Germline V gene sequence: CDR1 SGHTA, CDR2 FQGTGA. The CDR3 covers 17 residues. DNA for the CDR3: TGTGCCAGCAGCTTAGCGGTCGGGACAGGGGGCACCGGGGAGCTGTTTTTT. Its translation is CASSLAVGTGGTGELFF. The whole variable domain, filled in from reference TRBV7-3 and TRBJ2-2, reads GAGVSQTPSNKVTEKGKYVELRCDPISGHTALYWYRQSLGQGPEFLIYFQGTGAADDSGLPNDRFFAVRPEGSVSTLKIQRTERGDSAVYLCASSLAVGTGGTGELFFGEGSRLTVL.

This clone occurred a few times. The rearrangement uses TRBV7-2 and TRBJ2-7; TRBD1 matches at 9 bases. Germline CDR1 SGHTA, CDR2 FQGNSA. CDR3 length: 14 amino acids. V lost 5 bases and J lost 4; bases outside the gene matches: 6. The CDR3 DNA is TGTGCCAGCAGCCCCCGGGACAGGGTGTACGAGCAGTACTTC. It translates to CASSPRDRVYEQYF.

V and J are TRBV10-3 and TRBJ2-3; 11 bases fit TRBD2. Germline V gene lookup returns CDR1 ENHRY and CDR2 SYGVKD. With V trimmed by 3 bases and J by 2 bases, 4 bases remained unmatched. CDR3 size: 16 residues. The CDR3: CAISDLTSGDTDTQYF. The CDR3 DNA follows: TGTGCCATCAGTGATTTGACTAGCGGGGACACAGATACGCAGTATTTT.

In its sample, this clone was seen once. The chain is built from TRBV10-3 and TRBJ1-4, with D unresolved. The V and J ends lost 4 bases and 1 base respectively, with 7 bases between them. The CDR3 covers 14 residues. Germline-derived CDR1 and CDR2 are ENHRY and SYGVKD. DNA for the CDR3: TGTGCCATCAGTGGAGGAGGAACTAATGAAAAACTGTTTTTT. It is translated as CAISGGGTNEKLFF.

This clone was observed once. The genes are TRBV7-6 and TRBJ1-1, with D maybe TRBD1 (5 bases). V lost 5 bases and J 1 base, leaving 11 bases between the germline ends. This CDR3 region has 14 residues. CDR1 and CDR2 (germline): SGHVS, FNYEAQ. CDR3: CASSRPDRNTEAFF. The CDR3, as DNA: TGTGCCAGCAGCCGTCCCGACAGGAACACTGAAGCTTTCTTT.

The rearrangement links TRBV7-2 to TRBJ1-2; a weak D match, TRBD1 (5 bases). From germline, CDR1 is SGHTA and CDR2 FQGNSA. The CDR3 covers 18 residues. V was trimmed by 2 bases and J by 4 bases, leaving 23 bases between them. The CDR3 reads CASSLRGSSETAFYGYTF. The CDR3 bases are TGTGCCAGCAGCTTAAGGGGCTCCTCTGAGACCGCCTTCTATGGCTACACCTTC. Complete variable domain (other parts from reference TRBV7-2 and TRBJ1-2): GAGVSQSPSNKVTEKGKDVELRCDPISGHTALYWYRQSLGQGLEFLIYFQGNSAPDKSGLPSDRFSAERTGGSVSTLTIQRTQQEDSAVYLCASSLRGSSETAFYGYTFGSGTRLTVV.

The V gene is TRBV2, the J gene TRBJ1-1, with 9 bases matching TRBD1. Looked up from germline, CDR1 is SNHLY and CDR2 is FYNNEI. There are 14 residues in the CDR3. The junction had 6 bases not matched to a gene; V was cut back by 6 bases and J by 4 bases. DNA for the CDR3: TGTGCCAGCAGCGGCGGGACAGGGCCCACTGAAGCTTTCTTT. Translating gives CASSGGTGPTEAFF.

J is TRBJ2-5 and V is TRBV5-1; 11 bases line up with TRBD1. Trimming at V came to 3 bases and at J to 2 bases, leaving 12 bases not matched to a gene. The CDR3 length is 18 residues. Germline values: CDR1 SGHRS, CDR2 YFSETQ. The CDR3, as DNA: TGCGCCAGCAGCTCGTCAGGGACAGGGGGTTCCGGGCAAGAGACCCAGTACTTC. Protein: CASSSSGTGGSGQETQYF. The variable domain in full, completed from reference TRBV5-1 and TRBJ2-5, reads KAGVTQTPRYLIKTRGQQVTLSCSPISGHRSVSWYQQTPGQGLQFLFEYFSETQRNKGNFPGRFSGRQFSNSRSEMNVSTLELGDSALYLCASSSSGTGGSGQETQYFGPGTRLLVL.

This chain joins TRBV6-1 and TRBJ1-5; TRBD1 matches at 10 bases. Germline V gene data show CDR1 as MNHNS and CDR2 as SASEGT. The CDR3 length is 17 residues. With V trimmed by 3 bases and J by 3 bases, 8 bases remained unmatched. CDR3 in DNA: TGTGCCAGCAGTGATAGCCCCGGACAGGGGGTCAATCAGCCCCAGCATTTT. This sequence encodes CASSDSPGQGVNQPQHF.

This clone showed up just once. The chain employs TRBV10-3 and TRBJ1-1; 10 nucleotides agree with TRBD1. This CDR3 comprises 20 residues. V was pared by 6 bases and J by 7 bases, with 26 bases of the junction left unmatched. The germline V gene encodes CDR1 ENHRY and CDR2 SYGVKD. The CDR3 spells CAIRPTSRDRGRTSLDEAFF. The CDR3 region has the DNA TGTGCCATCAGGCCAACGTCCCGGGACAGGGGTAGGACCTCTCTAGATGAAGCTTTCTTT.

The gene calls are TRBV13 and TRBJ1-1; 7 nucleotides match TRBD1. The CDR3 loop spans 14 amino acids. J lost 3 bases, V lost 3 bases, and 4 bases had no gene match. Germline V gives CDR1 PRHDT, CDR2 FYEKMQ (reference sequence). The CDR3 coding sequence is TGTGCCAGCAGCTTCAACCAGGGGGACACTGAAGCTTTCTTT. The encoded protein is CASSFNQGDTEAFF.

This rearrangement joins TRBV19 to TRBJ2-3; D is unclear. CDR1 and CDR2 from the germline V gene are LNHDA and SQIVND (reference sequence). This CDR3 spans 15 amino acids. V was clipped by 3 bases and J by 0 bases, with 10 bases between them. The CDR3 sequence is CASSISDSSTDTQYF. The CDR3 region has the DNA TGTGCCAGTAGTATCTCAGATTCTAGCACAGATACGCAGTATTTT.

The CDR3 nucleotides read TGTGCCAGTGGTGGGGGGGGATCGTCCTACGAGCAGTACTTC. Translating it yields CASGGGGSSYEQYF. The genes are TRBV27 and TRBJ2-7; 7 nucleotides line up with TRBD2. The germline V gene has CDR1 MNHEY and CDR2 SMNVEV (reference sequence). V lost 9 bases and J lost 1; bases outside the gene matches: 9. The CDR3 is made up of 14 amino acids.

The gene calls are TRBV4-2 and TRBJ1-6; D perhaps matches TRBD1 (6 bases). The CDR3 extends over 17 amino acids. Germline V gene data show CDR1 as LGHNA and CDR2 as YNFKEQ. Trimming cost V 0 bases and J 9 bases, with 18 bases left between them. CDR3: CASSQDLVGRGSSPLHF. In DNA form, the CDR3 reads TGTGCCAGCAGCCAAGATCTTGTGGGCAGGGGTAGTTCACCCCTCCACTTT.

The chain uses TRBV19 and TRBJ2-7; no clear D. V lost 5 bases and J 7 bases, leaving 12 bases between the germline ends. Looked up from germline, CDR1 is LNHDA and CDR2 is SQIVND (reference sequence). The length of the CDR3 is 12 residues. In DNA, the CDR3 is TGTGCCAGTAGTTCTCGAGGTGGGGAGCAGTACTTC. Protein product: CASSSRGGEQYF.

The chain joins TRBV5-1 to TRBJ2-7; 12 bases match TRBD2. V lost 4 bases to trimming and J lost 7 bases; unmatched junction nucleotides: 12. Per germline, CDR1 SGHRS and CDR2 YFSETQ. This CDR3 comprises 16 residues. The CDR3 loop is CASSPQASGGAGEQYF. The DNA of the CDR3 is TGCGCCAGCAGCCCGCAGGCTAGCGGGGGGGCCGGAGAGCAGTACTTC.

In this sample, this clone turned up many times. The V gene is TRBV6-1, the J gene TRBJ1-2; 12 nucleotides agree with TRBD1. Germline values: CDR1 MNHNS, CDR2 SASEGT. Trimming cost V 6 bases and J 7 bases; bases outside gene matches: 6. CDR3 length: 14 residues. CDR3 sequence reads: CASSRDRGQFGYTF. CDR3 nucleotide sequence: TGTGCCAGCAGCCGGGACAGGGGGCAATTTGGCTACACCTTC.

The J gene is TRBJ1-2, the V gene TRBV28, with 9 bases that match TRBD1. The CDR3 is made up of 13 amino acids. After removal of 6 bases from V and 5 bases from J, the junction contained 4 bases not matched to a gene. Germline CDR1 is MDHEN and CDR2 is SYDVKM. CDR3 in amino acids: CASRPGQGYGYTF. In DNA form, the CDR3 reads TGTGCCAGCAGGCCGGGACAGGGTTATGGCTACACCTTC.

The genes are TRBV19 and TRBJ2-2; D is unresolved. V lost 6 bases to trimming and J lost 5 bases, with 10 bases between them. Germline V CDR1 and CDR2: LNHDA, SQIVND (reference sequence). The CDR3 totals 13 residues. CDR3 region: CASRREVTGELFF. DNA for the CDR3: TGTGCCAGTAGGAGAGAAGTAACCGGGGAGCTGTTTTTT.

This rearrangement joins TRBV29-1 to TRBJ2-6, with no clear D. V gave up 6 bases and J gave up 4 bases, with 10 bases separating them. CDR1 is SQVTM and CDR2 is ANQGSEA in the germline V gene. The CDR3 loop spans 13 amino acids. The CDR3 protein is CSVGGAGANVLTF. CDR3 in DNA: TGCAGCGTAGGCGGAGCGGGGGCCAACGTCCTGACTTTC.

The V call is TRBV5-1, the J call TRBJ2-7; weak D call: TRBD1 (6 bases). Germline V gene lookup returns CDR1 SGHRS and CDR2 YFSETQ. The CDR3 contains 14 residues. The germline V and J ends were trimmed by 2 bases and 2 bases, with 11 bases remaining between them. DNA of the CDR3: TGCGCCAGCAGCTTACAGGGACCCCCCTACGAGCAGTACTTC. Its translation: CASSLQGPPYEQYF.